This T cell receptor (beta chain) was captured by sequencing in a study of T cell repertoires in cytomegalovirus infection. Study background: Shared public TCR beta signatures pointed to both CMV infection and a matching HLA type.

In this sample, this clonotype turned up many times. Its antigen is still unknown. Trimming removed 4 bases at V and 0 bases at J, with 10 bases between. CDR1 SGHVS and CDR2 FNYEAQ come from the germline V gene. CDR3 length equals 14 residues. General study findings and limits: Accumulated public TCR beta family frequency recognized individuals carrying CMV together with the relevant HLA. Across the ex vivo response, the dominant clonotypes were HLA-C-restricted CMV-specific TCR beta clonotypes.

TCRdb analysed the reads with MiXCR anew, one entry per CDR3 protein. This sample yields 200,000 to 250,000 distinct CDR3 sequences, of which approximately 22% are seen a single time; 15% to 20% belongs to the top ten. Sequencing was done on a sample of CD8+ T cells from PBMCs. J is TRBJ2-7 and V is TRBV7-6; a weak D match, TRBD1 (7 bases). This sequence was found in a human donor in good health (CMV status not recorded). Some clones in this sample may be carry-over from other donors' samples. CDR3 sequence: CASSSRGASYEQYF. CDR3 coding DNA: TGTGCCAGCAGCTCCAGGGGGGCCTCCTACGAGCAGTACTTC.